This note documents a single TCR beta chain sequence. Its specificity is not known. The sample belongs to a study of graft-versus-host responses after intestinal transplantation. Study context: Following induction with anti-thymocyte globulin, all recipients were given tacrolimus and steroids for two to three years.

From germline, CDR1 is SGHAT and CDR2 FQNNGV. Trimming left V 5 bases short and J 4 bases short, with 16 bases between. The CDR3 is 15 amino acids. Study-wide results and caveats: The marrow of recipients harbored GvH clones, and ileum or blood showed some of them first.

Clones were sequenced by immunoSEQ multiplex PCR, and TCRdb holds only the in-frame ones, with some missing. The table shows roughly 120,000 clones, with roughly 93% occurring only once. The chain links TRBV11-2 to TRBJ2-3; D tentatively reads TRBD1 or TRBD2 (5 bases each). The starting material was unstimulated CD4+ T cells sorted from spleen or lymph node cells, obtained before intestinal transplant. The clonotype originates from a human donor who received an intestinal transplant. The CDR3 DNA reads TGTGCCAGCAGCCCGATGGGACGGTCCCCAGATACGCAGTATTTT. Its translation is CASSPMGRSPDTQYF.